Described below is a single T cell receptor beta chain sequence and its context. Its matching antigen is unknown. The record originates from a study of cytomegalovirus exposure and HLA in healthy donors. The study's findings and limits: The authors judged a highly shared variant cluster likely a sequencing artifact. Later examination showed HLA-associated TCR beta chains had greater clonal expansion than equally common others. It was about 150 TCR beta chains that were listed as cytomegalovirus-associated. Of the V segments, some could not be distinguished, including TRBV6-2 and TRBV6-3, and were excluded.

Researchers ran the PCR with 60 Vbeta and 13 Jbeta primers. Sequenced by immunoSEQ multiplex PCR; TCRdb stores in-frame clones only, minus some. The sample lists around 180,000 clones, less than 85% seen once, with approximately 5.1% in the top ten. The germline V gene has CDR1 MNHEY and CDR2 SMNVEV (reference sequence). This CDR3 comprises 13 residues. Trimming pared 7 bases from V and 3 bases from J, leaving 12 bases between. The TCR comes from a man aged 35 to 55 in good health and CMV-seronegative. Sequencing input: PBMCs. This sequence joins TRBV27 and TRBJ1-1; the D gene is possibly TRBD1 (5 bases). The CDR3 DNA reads TGTGCCAGCATGGACCCCAGGGACACTGAAGCTTTCTTT. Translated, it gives CASMDPRDTEAFF.